The subject of this entry is one TCR beta chain. Profiling relied on immunoSEQ multiplex PCR, and the TCRdb table lists in-frame clones only, not all of them. The sample has about 180,000 clones; 75% to 90% are singletons. This entry comes from a study of blood T cell repertoires in COVID-19. Turning to the study itself: The United States, Italy and Spain supplied acute and convalescent COVID-19 samples.

Participants were aged about 18 to 90 years, lived in 25 or so US areas, and enrolled virtually. Sequencing was done on a sample of PBMCs or T cells enriched from blood (not recorded which). This sequence was found in a man aged 35-49 years who had recovered from COVID-19.

Here the CDR3 DNA reads TGTGCCAGCAGCTTAGAGGGTAGGGGAGGATATGAAAAACTGTTTTTT. This sequence encodes CASSLEGRGGYEKLFF. The chain uses TRBV7-9 and TRBJ1-4, with a possible D match to TRBD1 (5 bases). The germline CDR1 and CDR2 sequences are SEHNR and FQNEAQ (reference sequence). The CDR3 runs 16 residues. The V and J ends lost 1 base and 6 bases respectively, with 15 bases between them.